The 19 T cell receptor beta chains below were found in one sample sequenced in a study of T cells in Graves' hyperthyroidism and ophthalmopathy (dated by TCRdb to about 2019). The library was obtained by multiplex PCR. The listed sequencing device is Illumina HiSeq 2000. Amplification of TCR beta CDR3 regions was carried out from RNA transcripts. A first-round RT-PCR of the TCR CDR3 used the HTBI primer set with the Qiagen OneStep RT-PCR kit. TCRdb redid the processing of the public reads, applying fastp at Q25 and MiXCR, and retained in-frame beta chains. Entries are consolidated by CDR3 protein sequence, retaining the most common genes and DNA. The sample table lists roughly 110,000 distinct CDR3 sequences, more than 15% of them with a count of one. Of the sample, around two fifths is held by the ten largest clones. Sequenced: blood. The receptor set was obtained from a woman in her forties or fifties with Graves' hyperthyroidism.

This clonotype was counted a few times. The CDR3 sequence is CASSQVSGDNEQFF. DNA for the CDR3: TGTGCCAGCAGCCAAGTGTCAGGGGACAATGAGCAGTTCTTC. The genes are TRBV3-1 and TRBJ2-1, with D possibly being TRBD1 (6 bases). V was shortened by 1 base and J by 5 bases, with 9 bases between the two germline ends. The CDR3 is 14 amino acids. The germline V gene has CDR1 LGHDT and CDR2 YNNKEL (reference sequence).

This clonotype was picked up many times. DNA of the CDR3: TGTGCCAGCAGTGGACCACCCCGGACGCAGTATTTT. Translated: CASSGPPRTQYF. This chain joins TRBV6-1 and TRBJ2-3, with D unresolved. CDR1 MNHNS and CDR2 SASEGT come from the germline V gene. The V end lost 4 bases, the J end lost 9 bases, and 11 bases lay between the germline ends. The CDR3 spans 12 residues.

This clonotype was observed many times. CDR3 sequence reads: CASSLNMNTEAFF. The CDR3 DNA is TGTGCCAGCAGCTTAAACATGAACACTGAAGCTTTCTTT. The V and J genes are TRBV5-6 and TRBJ1-1; D is uncertain. This CDR3 spans 13 amino acids. V lost 2 bases to trimming and J lost 0 bases, with 5 bases between them. CDR1 is SGHDT, CDR2 YYEEEE, per germline.

This clonotype was detected many times. CDR3 DNA sequence: TGTGCCAGCTCACCACAGGCGGCTACTGAAGCTTTCTTT. Translating it yields CASSPQAATEAFF. The V call is TRBV18, the J call TRBJ1-1; no firm D call. Germline CDR1 and CDR2: KGHSH and LQKENI. V lost 1 base and J lost 5, with 8 bases in between. The CDR3 has 13 amino acids.

This clonotype was counted ten times or more. The chain uses TRBV11-2 and TRBJ1-5; D is unresolved. The ends were cut back, 0 bases at V and 5 bases at J, with 14 bases in the middle. Per the germline V gene, CDR1 is SGHAT and CDR2 is FQNNGV. The CDR3 loop spans 16 amino acids. The CDR3 nucleotides read TGTGCCAGCAGCTTAGAGGCAGTGGGGTCGGATCAGCCCCAGCATTTT. Amino acids: CASSLEAVGSDQPQHF.

Many counts were recorded for this clonotype. The chain has TRBV27 and TRBJ1-1; D uncertain. From germline, CDR1 is MNHEY and CDR2 SMNVEV (reference sequence). CDR3 size: 14 residues. V was shortened by 2 bases and J by 0 bases, with 7 bases between the two germline ends. The CDR3 sequence: CASSLGFVNTEAFF. CDR3 in DNA: TGTGCCAGCAGTTTAGGATTTGTGAACACTGAAGCTTTCTTT.

This clonotype has ten or more counts. The chain uses TRBV2 and TRBJ2-1; 12 positions agree with TRBD2. The length of the CDR3 is 17 residues. From germline, CDR1 is SNHLY and CDR2 FYNNEI. Unmatched junction bases numbered 5, after V lost 5 bases and J lost 0 bases. The CDR3 protein is CASSTRTSGISYNEQFF. DNA for the CDR3: TGTGCCAGCAGTACCCGGACTAGCGGGATCTCCTACAATGAGCAGTTCTTC.

The gene calls are TRBV20-1 and TRBJ2-7; 12 bases match TRBD2. V gave up 3 bases and J gave up 6 bases; unmatched junction bases: 9. The CDR3 has 15 amino acids. Germline values: CDR1 DFQATT, CDR2 SNEGSKA (reference sequence). In DNA form, the CDR3 reads TGCAGTGCTAGCGGGCTAGCGGGAGGGCTAGGCGAGCAGTACTTC. This encodes CSASGLAGGLGEQYF.

This clonotype was observed at least ten times. The chain carries TRBV11-2 and TRBJ2-3, with 9 bases lining up with TRBD1. The CDR3 is 19 residues long. Trimming removed 6 bases from V and 0 bases from J; junction bases left unmatched: 16. Germline CDR1 is SGHAT and CDR2 is FQNNGV. CDR3 sequence: CASSPARDRVSFSTDTQYF. The DNA of the CDR3 is TGTGCCAGCAGTCCGGCCCGGGACAGGGTATCCTTTAGCACAGATACGCAGTATTTT.

This clonotype was found many times. This chain joins TRBV27 and TRBJ1-4; possible D gene TRBD1, 5 bases. The CDR3 sequence is 14 residues long. Germline V gene data show CDR1 as MNHEY and CDR2 as SMNVEV (reference sequence). Trimming took 0 bases from V and 8 from J, leaving 10 bases between them. CDR3 region: CASSLSGAREKLFF. The CDR3 DNA reads as TGTGCCAGCAGTTTATCAGGGGCTCGGGAAAAACTGTTTTTT.

This clonotype was seen many times. V and J are TRBV5-1 and TRBJ1-1; 9 nucleotides match TRBD1. This CDR3 spans 13 amino acids. Germline V gene data show CDR1 as SGHRS and CDR2 as YFSETQ. J was trimmed by 5 bases and V by 4 bases; bases with no gene match: 3. CDR3 amino acids: CASSRDRATEAFF. The CDR3 coding sequence is TGCGCCAGCAGCCGGGACAGGGCAACTGAAGCTTTCTTT. Supplemented by reference TRBV5-1 and TRBJ1-1, the full variable domain reads KAGVTQTPRYLIKTRGQQVTLSCSPISGHRSVSWYQQTPGQGLQFLFEYFSETQRNKGNFPGRFSGRQFSNSRSEMNVSTLELGDSALYLCASSRDRATEAFFGQGTRLTVV.

The sample holds many counts of this clonotype. CDR3 in DNA: TGTGCCAGCAGTGTCGCGGCGAACACCGGGGAGCTGTTTTTT. This gives the protein CASSVAANTGELFF. The rearrangement uses TRBV6-4 and TRBJ2-2; D unresolved. The CDR3 consists of 14 residues. CDR1 MRHNA and CDR2 SNTAGT come from the germline V gene. V was clipped by 4 bases and J by 0 bases, with 6 bases between them.

The sample holds many counts of this clonotype. V usage is TRBV15 and J usage is TRBJ1-1, with D maybe TRBD1 (6 bases). The CDR3 has 15 amino acids. Germline assignment: CDR1 LNHNV and CDR2 YYDKDF (reference sequence). The ends were cut back, 0 bases at V and 4 bases at J, with 12 bases in the middle. DNA for the CDR3: TGTGCCACCAGCAGAGATGGAGGGGGTAGCACTGAAGCTTTCTTT. This sequence encodes CATSRDGGGSTEAFF. Using reference TRBV15 and TRBJ1-1 for the parts outside the CDR3, the full variable domain is DAMVIQNPRYQVTQFGKPVTLSCSQTLNHNVMYWYQQKSSQAPKLLFHYYDKDFNNEADTPDNFQSRRPNTSFCFLDIRSPGLGDTAMYLCATSRDGGGSTEAFFGQGTRLTVV.

Ten or more counts support this clonotype. The CDR3 nucleotides read TGTGCCAGCAGCTTGCTGAGAGAAGCTTTCTTT. The encoded protein is CASSLLREAFF. V usage is TRBV5-5 and J usage is TRBJ1-1; D gene uncertain. Germline CDR1 reads SGHKS; CDR2 reads YYEKEE (reference sequence). This CDR3 contains 11 residues. The ends were cut back, 1 base at V and 8 bases at J, with 6 bases in the middle.

This chain connects TRBV28 to TRBJ1-2; 10 bases match TRBD1. The CDR3 has 14 residues. Germline V gene lookup returns CDR1 MDHEN and CDR2 SYDVKM. With 7 bases clipped from V and 5 bases from J, the junction kept 7 bases outside the gene matches. CDR3 DNA: TGTGCCAGCATCCCGGGGACAGGGGAATATGGCTACACCTTC. This encodes CASIPGTGEYGYTF.

Points on this clonotype: A read error may produce the germline difference seen at one junction end. The chain carries TRBV6-9 and TRBJ2-1, with D maybe TRBD2 (6 bases). CDR1 and CDR2 from the germline V gene are MNHGY and SVAAGI. This CDR3 has 13 amino acids. The CDR3, as DNA: TGTGCCAACAGTTCCGACGGAGGGAATGAGCAGTTCTTC. Translated: CANSSDGGNEQFF.

This clonotype was recorded many times. The chain links TRBV28 to TRBJ2-7, with 7 nucleotides matching TRBD2. After removal of 6 bases from V and 4 bases from J, the junction contained 9 bases not matched to a gene. The CDR3 runs 14 residues. CDR1 is MDHEN, CDR2 SYDVKM, per germline. CDR3 coding DNA: TGTGCCAGCAGGCCGTCCGGGGGGTTTTACGAGCAGTACTTC. Its translation: CASRPSGGFYEQYF.

This sequence joins TRBV5-5 and TRBJ2-1; 9 bases map to TRBD2. The CDR3 length is 15 residues. V lost 0 bases to trimming and J lost 5 bases; unmatched junction nucleotides: 3. Germline CDR1 SGHKS, CDR2 YYEKEE (reference sequence). This CDR3 is CASSLVAGDDNEQFF. The CDR3 coding sequence is TGTGCCAGCAGCTTGGTAGCGGGAGATGACAATGAGCAGTTCTTC.

In this sample, this clonotype turned up many times. The rearrangement links TRBV7-8 to TRBJ1-6, with D perhaps TRBD1 (5 bases). CDR1 is SGHVS, CDR2 FQNEAQ, per germline. Trimming left V 4 bases short and J 13 bases short, with 20 bases between. The CDR3 runs to 15 residues. CDR3 loop: CASSSYRTHPYPLHF. CDR3 coding DNA: TGTGCCAGCAGCTCCTACAGGACGCATCCATATCCCCTCCACTTT.